This TCR beta chain appears in the sequencing data of a study of CD8 T cells in ankylosing spondylitis. Points from the study as a whole: Existing reports had already noted some motif variants in reactive arthritis synovial fluid and blood. As for the disease-linked clones, they showed a CD8+ phenotype and occurred at relatively low frequencies in peripheral blood. Ankylosing spondylitis blood appeared to be characterized by a TCR beta motif of eight highly homologous variants. From matched ankylosing spondylitis synovial fluid, disease-linked clones were reportedly recovered at significantly enriched levels.

Each TCR beta library was made by quantitative 5'-RACE that incorporated molecular barcodes. MiXCR, applied by TCRdb to the 5' RACE reads, yields one record per CDR3 protein. Among about 700,000 distinct CDR3 sequences listed, around 20% were seen once. CDR1 is SSHAT and CDR2 is FNYEAQ in the germline V gene (reference sequence). The CDR3 has 15 amino acids. Worth noting for this clonotype: Its target is unknown. The junction does not match germline at one end; this may be a read error.

The sequence derives from a male donor with ankylosing spondylitis. The sequenced sample consisted of blood, either unsorted or a sorted T cell fraction (not recorded which). The gene calls are TRBV7-7 and TRBJ1-4; 7 bases line up with TRBD1. The CDR3 protein is CASSARQGQNEKLFF. The CDR3 region has the DNA TGTGCTAGCAGCGCTCGACAGGGACAAAATGAAAAACTGTTTTTT.